The 25 T cell receptor beta chains in this list originate from one sample, sequenced in a study of T cells in Graves' hyperthyroidism and ophthalmopathy. Template material for amplifying TCR beta CDR3 regions consisted of RNA transcripts. First-round RT-PCR of the TCR CDR3 relied on the HTBI primer set. TCRdb reanalysed the multiplex PCR reads using MiXCR and keeps one entry per CDR3 protein. The sample carries 450,000 to 700,000 distinct CDR3 sequences, about 43% recorded once. Material for sequencing was peripheral blood or thyroid tissue (not recorded which). All receptors come from a woman under 30 with Graves' hyperthyroidism.

J is TRBJ1-2 and V is TRBV24-1, with a tentative D call TRBD1 (6 bases). Looked up from germline, CDR1 is KGHDR and CDR2 is SFDVKD. This CDR3 region has 15 residues. The V end lost 2 bases, the J end lost 8 bases, and 17 bases lay between the germline ends. The CDR3: CATSDSSGRGDGYTF. The CDR3 region has the DNA TGTGCCACCAGTGATTCTAGCGGGAGGGGGGACGGCTACACCTTC.

The rearrangement joins TRBV19 to TRBJ2-6; 7 nucleotides line up with TRBD2. CDR3 length: 14 residues. CDR1 and CDR2 (germline): LNHDA, SQIVND (reference sequence). The V segment lost 5 bases and the J segment 4 bases; nucleotides outside the gene matches: 2. DNA of the CDR3: TGTGCCAGTAGTGGGCGGGAGGGGGCCAACGTCCTGACTTTC. It specifies CASSGREGANVLTF. Full variable domain (remainder filled in from reference TRBV19 and TRBJ2-6): DGGITQSPKYLFRKEGQNVTLSCEQNLNHDAMYWYRQDPGQGLRLIYYSQIVNDFQKGDIAEGYSVSREKKESFPLTVTSAQKNPTAFYLCASSGREGANVLTFGAGSRLTVL.

The chain couples TRBV20-1 to TRBJ2-5; D perhaps matches TRBD2 (5 bases). The CDR3 is 12 amino acids. V was pared by 6 bases and J by 5 bases, with 13 bases between. Per the germline V gene, CDR1 is DFQATT and CDR2 is SNEGSKA (reference sequence). CDR3 sequence (DNA): TGCAGTGCCAGCGGCGTTGTGGAGACCCAGTACTTC. Protein: CSASGVVETQYF.

Of note for this clonotype: Being one base from a much bigger clone, this may be a read error. Likely a read error: the CDR3 ends without its conserved phenylalanine or tryptophan. The rearrangement uses TRBV6-5 and TRBJ1-5, with TRBD1 matching 7 bases. CDR1 and CDR2 (germline): MNHEY, SVGAGI. This CDR3 comprises 15 residues. V lost 6 bases and J lost 3; bases outside the gene matches: 8. The CDR3 loop is CASRDWDRANQPQHL. The CDR3 DNA is TGTGCCAGCAGAGATTGGGACAGAGCCAATCAGCCCCAGCATCTT.

This rearrangement joins TRBV7-3 to TRBJ1-5; D gene uncertain. This CDR3 has 15 residues. The germline CDR1 and CDR2 sequences are SGHTA and FQGTGA. Trimming removed 5 bases at V and 7 bases at J, with 18 bases between. CDR3 sequence: CASSPLGGTDQPQHF. The CDR3 bases are TGTGCCAGCAGCCCCCTTGGCGGAACCGACCAGCCCCAGCATTTT. Supplemented by reference TRBV7-3 and TRBJ1-5, the full variable domain reads GAGVSQTPSNKVTEKGKYVELRCDPISGHTALYWYRQSLGQGPEFLIYFQGTGAADDSGLPNDRFFAVRPEGSVSTLKIQRTERGDSAVYLCASSPLGGTDQPQHFGDGTRLSIL.

This clonotype has just one count. CDR3 in DNA: TGTGCCAGTAGTATTGCGGGACAGGACTATGGCTACACCTTC. Protein sequence: CASSIAGQDYGYTF. The gene calls are TRBV19 and TRBJ1-2, with 8 bases aligning to TRBD1. J gave up 3 bases and V 3 bases, and 3 bases lay outside the gene matches. The CDR3 is 14 residues long. From germline, CDR1 is LNHDA and CDR2 SQIVND (reference sequence).

V and J are TRBV7-3 and TRBJ1-6; 7 bases agree with TRBD1. Germline V CDR1 and CDR2: SGHTA, FQGTGA. The CDR3 totals 16 residues. V was clipped by 2 bases and J by 5 bases; unmatched bases: 6. The CDR3 DNA is TGTGCCAGCAGCTTAGACAGGGTGAGCCATAATTCACCCCTCCACTTT. Encoded protein: CASSLDRVSHNSPLHF.

The sample holds many counts of this clonotype. V gene TRBV4-3 combines with J gene TRBJ1-4; the D is unclear. The CDR3 runs to 14 residues. V lost 4 bases, J lost 4 bases, and 10 bases lay in between. Germline V lookup: CDR1 LGHNA, CDR2 YSLEER. The chain's CDR3 is CASSPSELNEKLFF. The CDR3, as DNA: TGCGCCAGCAGCCCCTCGGAGCTTAATGAAAAACTGTTTTTT.

This clonotype was observed at least ten times. This chain connects TRBV2 to TRBJ1-4, with TRBD1 matching over 10 bases. The germline V gene encodes CDR1 SNHLY and CDR2 FYNNEI. V shed 1 base, J shed 5 bases, and the junction held 4 bases outside the gene matches. This CDR3 region has 16 residues. The CDR3, as DNA: TGTGCCAGCAGTGAAGTGGACAGGGGGGGAAATGAAAAACTGTTTTTT. Translated: CASSEVDRGGNEKLFF.

This clonotype was observed a few times. The chain uses TRBV6-1 and TRBJ2-7; 13 bases match TRBD2. The germline gives CDR1 MNHNS, CDR2 SASEGT. This CDR3 contains 16 residues. The V segment lost 4 bases and the J segment 3 bases; nucleotides outside the gene matches: 6. CDR3 nucleotide sequence: TGTGCCAGCAGTGGCGACCGGACTAGCGGGAGCTACGAGCAGTACTTC. The encoded protein is CASSGDRTSGSYEQYF.

The chain combines TRBV7-9 with TRBJ1-1; a weak D match, TRBD1 (5 bases). This CDR3 spans 16 amino acids. CDR1 and CDR2 (germline): SEHNR, FQNEAQ (reference sequence). Between the trimmed V and J ends, which lost 8 bases and 0 bases, there was a span of 19 bases. This chain's CDR3 is CASSPLGQPLNTEAFF. The CDR3 DNA reads TGTGCCAGCTCACCGTTGGGGCAGCCCCTGAACACTGAAGCTTTCTTT.

This clonotype was detected many times. The J gene is TRBJ2-7, the V gene TRBV2, with D unclear. CDR3 length: 13 residues. Germline loops: CDR1 SNHLY, CDR2 FYNNEI. Between the trimmed V and J ends, which lost 0 bases and 3 bases, there was a span of 6 bases. In nucleotides, the CDR3 is TGTGCCAGCAGTGAAGCGCCGTTCTACGAGCAGTACTTC. This encodes CASSEAPFYEQYF.

The chain couples TRBV7-9 to TRBJ2-6; D may be TRBD1 (5 bases). CDR3 length: 16 residues. The V and J ends lost 5 bases and 2 bases respectively, with 13 bases between them. Germline values: CDR1 SEHNR, CDR2 FQNEAQ (reference sequence). CDR3 in amino acids: CASSPPGFAGANVLTF. CDR3 nucleotides: TGTGCCAGCAGCCCTCCAGGGTTCGCTGGGGCCAACGTCCTGACTTTC.

Of note for this clonotype: One end of the junction does not line up with germline, which may come from a read error. V is TRBV10-3 and J is TRBJ2-2, with 7 bases matching TRBD2. The length of the CDR3 is 11 residues. CDR1 is ENHRY, CDR2 SYGVKD, per germline. CDR3 sequence reads: CAISSGEGYHF. CDR3 coding DNA: TGTGCCATCAGCTCCGGGGAGGGGTACCATTTT.

The rearrangement links TRBV29-1 to TRBJ2-2; 7 bases fit TRBD2. V lost 2 bases to trimming and J lost 7 bases; unmatched junction nucleotides: 7. The CDR3 is made up of 14 amino acids. Germline CDR1 is SQVTM and CDR2 is ANQGSEA. CDR3 DNA: TGCAGCGTTGAATGGGGAGGGACGTACGGGGAGCTGTTTTTT. Translating gives CSVEWGGTYGELFF.

This chain links TRBV12-3 or TRBV12-4 with TRBJ2-7; 10 bases match TRBD1. This CDR3 comprises 15 residues. V lost 5 bases to trimming and J lost 5 bases; unmatched junction nucleotides: 9. CDR3 loop: CASSPTVGQGHEQYF. For the CDR3, the DNA is TGTGCCAGCAGTCCGACCGTGGGACAGGGGCACGAGCAGTACTTC.

The J gene is TRBJ1-4, the V gene TRBV24-1; 7 bases are shared with TRBD1. J was trimmed by 2 bases and V by 3 bases; bases with no gene match: 8. The germline gives CDR1 KGHDR, CDR2 SFDVKD. This CDR3 contains 17 residues. The CDR3 DNA reads TGTGCCACCAGTGATACACAGGGGCGGGGGACTAATGAAAAACTGTTTTTT. Its protein product is CATSDTQGRGTNEKLFF.

The sample holds many counts of this clonotype. CDR3 DNA: TGTGCCAGTAGTGGGGGCCGGATCAATCAGCCCCAGCATTTT. Translation: CASSGGRINQPQHF. The chain couples TRBV19 to TRBJ1-5; possibly TRBD1 for D (6 bases). Per germline, CDR1 LNHDA and CDR2 SQIVND (reference sequence). The length of the CDR3 is 14 residues. With 5 bases removed from V and 3 bases from J, the gap between germline ends came to 11 bases.

Of note for this clonotype: A clone one base away is much larger, so this may be a read error. The rearrangement links TRBV4-3 to TRBJ1-1; the D is unclear. Germline V gene sequence: CDR1 LGHNA, CDR2 YSLEER. The CDR3 spans 19 residues. The CDR3 is CANSQDLEGKRSPNTEAFF. CDR3 in DNA: TGCGCCAACAGCCAAGATTTAGAAGGTAAAAGAAGCCCAAACACTGAAGCTTTCTTT.

Points on this clonotype: A much larger clone lies a single base off, so this may be a read error. This sequence joins TRBV6-5 and TRBJ1-5; D call uncertain. The CDR3 length is 15 residues. In germline, CDR1 is MNHEY, CDR2 SVGAGI. CDR3 sequence reads: CAGSSLEVLNQPQHF. The CDR3 region has the DNA TGTGCCGGCAGTTCGTTGGAGGTCCTCAATCAGCCCCAGCATTTT.

The CDR3 DNA follows: TGTGCCAGCAGCCGCATAGACGGGGGCCAGCCCCAGCATTTT. Translating gives CASSRIDGGQPQHF. This chain connects TRBV4-2 to TRBJ1-5, with D possibly TRBD1 on 6 matching bases. The V and J ends lost 4 bases and 7 bases respectively, with 14 bases between them. Germline V gene data show CDR1 as LGHNA and CDR2 as YNFKEQ. The length of the CDR3 is 14 residues.

The sample holds many counts of this clonotype. V and J are TRBV5-6 and TRBJ1-3; D is perhaps TRBD1 (5 bases). Germline V gene lookup returns CDR1 SGHDT and CDR2 YYEEEE. This CDR3 contains 17 residues. Trimming took 4 bases from V and 0 from J, leaving 17 bases between them. This CDR3 is CASSLGVRVSSGNTIYF. The CDR3 DNA reads TGTGCCAGCAGCCTGGGCGTCAGGGTATCCTCTGGAAACACCATATATTTT.

The CDR3 DNA sequence: TGTGCCAGCAGCCGGGCAGGGGGCTCGGCCCTCCACTTT. It translates to CASSRAGGSALHF. This rearrangement joins TRBV7-9 to TRBJ1-6; 8 positions agree with TRBD1. Germline assignment: CDR1 SEHNR and CDR2 FQNEAQ (reference sequence). V lost 5 bases, J lost 14 bases, and 8 bases stayed unmatched. The CDR3 sequence is 13 residues long.

Note on this clonotype: This sequence may be a read error, since a much larger clone differs from it by one base. This likely comes from a read error, as the CDR3 has no conserved phenylalanine or tryptophan at its end. The V and J genes are TRBV11-2 and TRBJ1-5; D is unclear. The length of the CDR3 is 15 residues. CDR1 and CDR2 from the germline V gene are SGHAT and FQNNGV. The V gene lost 2 bases and the J gene lost 6 bases, with 14 bases spanning the gap. Here the CDR3 reads CASSLSVSRSQPQHL. In DNA form, the CDR3 reads TGTGCCAGCAGCTTATCAGTTTCCAGGAGTCAGCCCCAGCATCTT.

This clonotype was observed at least ten times. The V and J genes are TRBV20-1 and TRBJ2-7; a possible D gene is TRBD2 (6 bases). Germline V CDR1 and CDR2: DFQATT, SNEGSKA (reference sequence). The CDR3 is 14 amino acids. V was pared by 3 bases and J by 7 bases, with 19 bases between. For the CDR3, the DNA is TGCAGTGCTAGTTTGGGGAGACGACGGGGGGAGCAGTACTTC. Translated: CSASLGRRRGEQYF.